This TCR beta chain derives from a study of shared clonotypes between healthy human individuals (dated by TCRdb to about 2020). Regarding the study in general: The cohort comprised a couple of women and three men aged 18 to 49 years. For each donor, CD4 naive and CD4 memory were each given three plates, CD8 naive was given two plates, and CD8 memory was given one plate. To estimate repertoire size and how much clonotypes are shared between individuals, the study performed deep sequencing of blood TCR repertoires from about 5 healthy adults. Libraries were prepared and TCR repertoires were sequenced by different laboratories using diverse techniques, in order to increase sequencing depth and limit assay-specific biases. Each donor's leukapheresis produced roughly between roughly 0.85 and 9.5 billion PBMCs.

The study at large found these results: Larger estimated clonotype richness was generally found for naive subsets than for memory subsets. Incomplete sequencing was indicated by rarefaction of sorted-subset datasets, despite the large sequencing depth. Sampling was restricted to blood, and TCR repertoires in tissues likely differ from the TCR repertoires found in blood. Because the study included only a small number of donors, the genetic and exposure-history diversity represented was limited. Compared with non-shared clonotypes, the clonotypes found in all four sorted-subset donors had higher generation probabilities. Sharing across a few donors was observed for roughly 5.4% of naive CD4, 3% to 4% of naive CD8, 2% to 2.5% of memory CD4, and about 0.39% of memory CD8 clonotypes. Pairwise subsampling indicated that sequencing depth was expected to affect the degree of clonotype sharing among donors.

The donors were healthy, HIV-negative adults with no recently reported acute infections or vaccinations. Only Caucasian adults living in Nashville, Tennessee, USA were represented among the donors. CD4+ T cells were enriched through magnetic negative selection, after which naive cells were positively selected on CD45RA and the remaining negative fraction served as the memory subset. After blood collection by leukapheresis, PBMCs were isolated using Ficoll-Histopaque density gradient centrifugation and then cryopreserved in the vapor phase of liquid nitrogen. Purity and quantity of every magnetically sorted T cell population were checked by analytical flow cytometry. Each sorted fraction had its genomic DNA isolated and then quantified by UV absorbance on a Nanodrop 2000c. TCR CDR3 regions were amplified from genomic DNA by multiplex PCR using the deep immunoSEQ assay. For each cell subset, the extracted genomic DNA was distributed evenly across all wells of several immunoSEQ 96-well plates, and each plate served as one replicate. Each replicate PCR for sorted subsets received roughly 0.2 ug genomic DNA, equal to some 32,000 T cell genomes. Purified libraries were quantified with a Qubit 3.0 fluorometer, sized on a Bioanalyzer 2100, and re-quantified with the KAPA Library Quantification kit. A separate single-read 150-cycle Illumina NextSeq 550 flow cell was used to sequence each immunoSEQ 96-well plate. The authors' analysis ran thus. The immunoSEQ output contained only junctional sequences without quality scores, so filtering could not match that applied to full-length reads. To assign V/J genes and CDR3, sequences were annotated against IMGT germline references using PyIR, a Python wrapper for IgBLAST v1.9. Reads were filtered out if the reads had weak V/J assignments (E-value above 1e-6), no CDR3, stop codons, out-of-frame junctions, or ambiguous translated residues. A V3J clonotype was defined by an identical inferred V gene, J gene, and CDR3 amino acid sequence. Percentage overlap between repertoires was computed as shared unique clonotypes divided by the size of the smaller repertoire. Three approaches were used to assess repertoire richness: RTK rarefaction, the Chao1 estimator, and Recon v2.1 estimates of unobserved clonotypes. Generation probabilities were computed with OLGA for all TCRbeta clonotypes obtained by the gDNA method from four donors. TCRdb carries this immuneACCESS record with in-frame sequences only. Its versions omit some clonotypes, under half of them owing to an unresolved V gene in the studies checked, with the rest unexplained. D and trimming were read from the DNA, whereas the V and J calls and clone size are those reported in that table. This sample is represented by around 1 million clones; about 80% of them were singletons. Clones ranked in the top ten supply approximately 1.5% of the sample.

On this clone itself: Its antigen is not yet known. No quality values exist for individual bases; no much larger clone is one base distant.

The receptor was derived from a man aged 18 to 35 in good health. Specimen: memory CD4+ T cells sorted from blood. Taken with the paper, the label for cell subset or site translates to: CD45RA-negative fraction.

The CDR3 reads CASSLDPRRLQETQYF. The sequence in DNA is TGTGCCAGCAGCTTAGACCCGAGGAGACTCCAAGAGACCCAGTACTTC. Recombination joined TRBV11-2 with TRBJ2-5, with the D gene call left open. From a lookup of the germline V gene, CDR1 and CDR2 are SGHAT and FQNNGV. The trim is 0 bases for V and 1 base for J, with a gap of 12 bases between the germline ends. Spanning cysteine to phenylalanine, the CDR3 consists of 16 amino acids. The entry retains the CDR3 DNA only, 48 bases that are in frame from base 1.